This T cell receptor beta chain comes out of a study of OX40 agonist ivuxolimab in advanced cancers. Using immunoSEQ multiplex PCR, the repertoire was profiled, and TCRdb retains in-frame clones only, with some absent. The sample includes tens of thousands of clones, 93% of them seen just once. J was trimmed by 7 bases and V by 4 bases; bases with no gene match: 10. Germline lookup yields CDR1 SGHTS and CDR2 YDEGEE. There are 14 residues in the CDR3. The V gene is TRBV5-8, the J gene TRBJ1-2, with 7 bases matching TRBD1. This material consisted of CD4+ or CD8+ T cells sorted from blood, taken in a trial of the OX40 agonist ivuxolimab. This sequence originates from an adult with an advanced solid tumor such as melanoma, head and neck, liver or kidney cancer. CDR3 sequence reads: CASSTRDRTTGYTF. Here the CDR3 DNA reads TGTGCCAGCAGCACCCGGGACAGAACTACTGGCTACACCTTC.